Listed below are T cell receptor beta chains from one sample, sequenced in a study of CD8 T cells in ankylosing spondylitis. Each CDR3 protein is one row after TCRdb ran MiXCR on the 5' RACE reads. The table includes hundreds of thousands of distinct CDR3 sequences, around 21% detected once. The specimen sequenced was blood, either unsorted or a sorted T cell fraction (not recorded which). These TCRs come from a female donor with ankylosing spondylitis or in good health (not recorded which). Each CDR3 is given with its conserved first and last residue. D genes are given only for firm matches. The size of a clone is reported for some rows only, either as once, few or many, or as a class for expanded clones.

j_call v_call d_call clone_size cdr3_length cdr3_nt cdr3_aa
TRBJ1-1 TRBV7-9 . few 17 TGTGCCAGCAGCTTAGCACTTCGGGGGATTGAGAATACTGAAGCTTTCTTT CASSLALRGIENTEAFF
TRBJ2-7 TRBV20-1 . few 17 TGCAGTGCTAGTGAGGTCCCGGTGGGAGTGGGATCCTACGAGCAGTACTTC CSASEVPVGVGSYEQYF
TRBJ2-5 TRBV6-2/TRBV6-3 . few 18 TGTGCCAGCAGTTACTCGCCGCTTTCTGGACGGCCCCAAGAGACCCAGTACTTC CASSYSPLSGRPQETQYF
TRBJ2-5 TRBV7-9 . few 13 TGTGCCAGCGCACCCCCACCCCAAGAGACCCAGTACTTC CASAPPPQETQYF
TRBJ1-4 TRBV29-1 TRBD1 many 11 TGCAGCGTTGACAGGGGGGAAAAACTGTTTTTT CSVDRGEKLFF
TRBJ1-5 TRBV10-3 . many 13 TGTGCCATCAGCCTAGGAGGCAATCAGCCCCAGCATTTT CAISLGGNQPQHF
TRBJ2-3 TRBV6-1 . . 13 TGTGCCAGCGAAGGCCCTCCAACAGATACGCAGTATTTT CASEGPPTDTQYF
TRBJ1-5 TRBV20-1 TRBD1 few 16 TGCAGTGCTAGACACCTTACAGGGGGACTCAATCAGCCCCAGCATTTT CSARHLTGGLNQPQHF
TRBJ2-3 TRBV4-3 . . 14 TGCGCCAGCAGCCAATCGACTAGAACAGATACGCAGTATTTT CASSQSTRTDTQYF
TRBJ2-6 TRBV29-1 . few 14 TGCAGCGTTGAAGGGACCAGAGGGGCCAACGTCCTGACTTTC CSVEGTRGANVLTF
TRBJ2-3 TRBV27 TRBD2 . 17 TGTGCCAGCAGTTTATCGGCTAGCGGGCTTCAGGGAGATACGCAGTATTTT CASSLSASGLQGDTQYF
TRBJ2-7 TRBV20-1 . few 14 TGCAGTGCTAGAGATTGGGAGACACCCTACGAGCAGTACTTC CSARDWETPYEQYF
TRBJ1-1 TRBV2 . . 15 TGTGCCAGCAGTGAAGGACAGAACTTGAACACTGAAGCTTTCTTT CASSEGQNLNTEAFF
TRBJ2-5 TRBV15 . . 14 TGTGCCACCAGCAGAGATCAGGCCCGTGAGACCCAGTACTTC CATSRDQARETQYF
TRBJ2-1 TRBV20-1 . . 12 TGCAGTGCTAGCCCCCCCGGAAATGAGCAGTTCTTC CSASPPGNEQFF
TRBJ2-7 TRBV24-1 TRBD2 . 17 TGTGCCACCAGTGTTACCCAAAGGGGGACTAGCGGATACGAGCAGTACTTC CATSVTQRGTSGYEQYF
TRBJ2-7 TRBV6-1 . . 13 TGTGCCAGCAGAGCCGGGACAAACTACGAGCAGTACTTC CASRAGTNYEQYF
TRBJ2-3 TRBV5-1 TRBD2 few 17 TGCGCCAGCTCGCCCGAAAAGGGCGGGAGAGGCACAGATACGCAGTATTTT CASSPEKGGRGTDTQYF
TRBJ1-5 TRBV20-1 . few 14 TGCAGTGCTATACATCCGGGTTACCATCAGCCCCAGCATTTT CSAIHPGYHQPQHF
TRBJ2-1 TRBV20-1 TRBD2 few 15 TGCAGTGCTTCGTACCTAGCGGGAAAAGACAATGAGCAGTTCTTC CSASYLAGKDNEQFF
TRBJ2-7 TRBV20-1 . . 13 TGCAGTGCTCCCCCGAATGGGGCCTACGAGCAGTACTTC CSAPPNGAYEQYF
TRBJ2-1 TRBV12-3/TRBV12-4 TRBD2 . 16 TGTGCCAGCAGCCCGAGCGGGAGGGCCGGGGAAAATGAGCAGTTCTTC CASSPSGRAGENEQFF
TRBJ2-7 TRBV4-3 TRBD2 . 14 TGCGCCAGCAGCCAAGCCCCGGGGGGGTACGAGCAGTACTTC CASSQAPGGYEQYF
TRBJ2-7 TRBV5-1 TRBD2 few 16 TGCGCCAGCAGCGTCATCCTAGCGGGAGAGACCTACGAGCAGTACTTC CASSVILAGETYEQYF
TRBJ2-1 TRBV2 TRBD2 . 13 TGTGCCAGCCGAAGCGGGACCAACAATGAGCAGTTCTTC CASRSGTNNEQFF
TRBJ1-3 TRBV6-1 . . 16 TGTGCCTCCGGAGGGGCAGGGACACTCTCTGGAAACACCATATATTTT CASGGAGTLSGNTIYF
TRBJ1-1 TRBV29-1 . few 13 TGCAGCGGGGAAGCGGGACAGAACACTGAAGCTTTCTTT CSGEAGQNTEAFF
TRBJ1-5 TRBV7-2 . . 15 TGTGCCAGCAGCTTAGTACAGGCTCTCAATCAGCCCCAGCATTTT CASSLVQALNQPQHF
TRBJ2-7 TRBV20-1 . few 15 TGCAGTGTCGCCGCCGGAGGGACAGTCTCCTACGAGCAGTACTTC CSVAAGGTVSYEQYF
TRBJ1-1 TRBV10-1 TRBD1 . 15 TGCGCCAGCAGTGAGTCCAGGGGGATGAACACTGAAGCTTTCTTT CASSESRGMNTEAFF
TRBJ2-1 TRBV20-1 TRBD2 . 15 TGCAGTGCTAGGTGGGGGACTAGCGGCTACAATGAGCAGTTCTTC CSARWGTSGYNEQFF
TRBJ1-4 TRBV10-3 . . 16 TGTGCCATCAGTGAGACGCCCGGTCCTCCGGGTGAAAAACTGTTTTTT CAISETPGPPGEKLFF
TRBJ1-6 TRBV7-8 . once 14 TGTGCCAGCAGCTTAACACAGTATAATTCACCCCTCCACTTT CASSLTQYNSPLHF
TRBJ2-2 TRBV7-2 . few 13 TGTGCCAGCAGCCCCCCGGTCAGCGGGGAGCTGTTTTTT CASSPPVSGELFF
TRBJ2-7 TRBV2 TRBD2 many 17 TGTGCCAGCAGTGAAGGGCGGCGGGGGAGTGCTACCGACGAGCAGTACTTC CASSEGRRGSATDEQYF
TRBJ2-3 TRBV6-1 . . 15 TGTGCCAGCAGCTTTCGAGGGGCTAGCACAGATACGCAGTATTTT CASSFRGASTDTQYF
TRBJ2-7 TRBV18 . . 13 TGTGCCAGCTCACCGGGACGCGTCGGCGAGCAGTACTTC CASSPGRVGEQYF
TRBJ2-7 TRBV20-1 TRBD2 . 14 TGCAGTGCCCTAAGAGGACTAGCGGGAGAAGAGCAGTACTTC CSALRGLAGEEQYF
TRBJ2-3 TRBV20-1 . . 15 TGCAGTGCTACGCTACCCGAAACTAGCACAGATACGCAGTATTTT CSATLPETSTDTQYF
TRBJ1-1 TRBV20-1 . few 10 TGCAGTGTCTCGTGGGGCGGTTACTTCTTT CSVSWGGYFF
TRBJ2-1 TRBV5-6 . . 12 TGTGCCAGCAGCTTGGTATCACGTGAGCAGTTCTTC CASSLVSREQFF
TRBJ1-1 TRBV20-1 . few 12 TGCAGTGCCCTTCCCGGGACCTTTGAAGCTTTCTTT CSALPGTFEAFF
TRBJ1-2 TRBV6-6 . few 13 TGTGCCAGCAGTTATCAAGGAGACTATGGCTACACCTTC CASSYQGDYGYTF
TRBJ1-2 TRBV10-3 . many 13 TGTGCCATCAGCGCGGACACTAACTATGGCTACACCTTC CAISADTNYGYTF
TRBJ2-3 TRBV6-2/TRBV6-3 . . 14 TGTGCCAGCAGTACCCCCGAATGGACAGATACGCAGTATTTT CASSTPEWTDTQYF
TRBJ2-1 TRBV12-3/TRBV12-4 . many 16 TGTGCCAGCAGTTTAGACCAGCGGAGCTCCTACAATGAGCAGTTCTTC CASSLDQRSSYNEQFF
TRBJ1-1 TRBV29-1 . many 15 TGCAGCGTTACAACCAGGGTACGCCTGAACACTGAAGCTTTCTTT CSVTTRVRLNTEAFF
TRBJ1-1 TRBV27 . few 11 TGTGCCAGCAGTTTCGGAAATGAAGCTTTCTTT CASSFGNEAFF
TRBJ1-2 TRBV5-1 . . 14 TGCGCCAGCAGCTCCTCGGGACGGAGCTATGGCTACACCTTC CASSSSGRSYGYTF
TRBJ2-7 TRBV20-1 TRBD1 . 13 TGCAGTGCCCGGGACAGCTATCGCTACGAGCAGTACTTC CSARDSYRYEQYF
TRBJ1-2 TRBV28 . . 11 TGTGCCAGCAGGTTTAACTATGGCTACACCTTC CASRFNYGYTF
TRBJ2-7 TRBV20-1 TRBD2 many 13 TGCAGTGCTTCCGGGACTAGGCTCTACGAGCAGTACTTC CSASGTRLYEQYF
TRBJ2-2 TRBV12-3/TRBV12-4 TRBD1 . 14 TGTGCCAGCAGGGGGACAGGGGGCACCGGGGAGCTGTTTTTT CASRGTGGTGELFF
TRBJ1-5 TRBV7-9 . . 13 TGTGCCAGCAGCCTCCAGGGTACCGGTCCCCAGCATTTT CASSLQGTGPQHF